What follows describes a single T cell receptor (beta chain). Germline CDR1 and CDR2: SGHRS and YFSETQ. V gave up 4 bases and J gave up 9 bases, with 14 bases separating them. The CDR3 is 14 residues long. These data originate in a study of blood T cell repertoires in COVID-19. Study as a whole: T cells, B-cell-depleted T cells, or PBMCs provided the cDNA or gDNA that served as material.

In the original processing: Researchers report that nucleated cell counts were estimated from reference gene primer amplification. Sequencing was performed with immunoSEQ multiplex PCR; in TCRdb, only in-frame clones are kept and a portion is missing. V, J and clone size are those of that table, while D and trimming were read from the DNA. The sample consists of 250,000 to 350,000 clones, more than 85% of them appearing once. Material: peripheral blood. The sequence was collected from a young man with acute or convalescent COVID-19. V is TRBV5-1 and J is TRBJ1-6; maybe TRBD1 (5 bases). CDR3 sequence: CASSQSQGSSPLHF. CDR3 nucleotide sequence: TGCGCCAGCAGCCAATCCCAGGGAAGTTCACCCCTCCACTTT.